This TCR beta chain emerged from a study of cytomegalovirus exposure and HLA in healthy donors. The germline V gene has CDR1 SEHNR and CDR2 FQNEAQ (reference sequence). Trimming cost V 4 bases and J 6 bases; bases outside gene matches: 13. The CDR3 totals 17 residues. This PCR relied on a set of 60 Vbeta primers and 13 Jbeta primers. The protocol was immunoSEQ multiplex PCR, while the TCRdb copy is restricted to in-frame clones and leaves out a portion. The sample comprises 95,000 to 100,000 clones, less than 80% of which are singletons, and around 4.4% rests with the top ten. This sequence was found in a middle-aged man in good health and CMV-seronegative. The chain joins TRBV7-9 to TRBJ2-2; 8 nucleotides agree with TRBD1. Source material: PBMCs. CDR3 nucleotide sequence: TGTGCCAGCAGCTCCCGCGGACAGGGTGATATAGCCGGGGAGCTGTTTTTT. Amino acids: CASSSRGQGDIAGELFF.